The 12 T cell receptor beta chains below were found in one sample sequenced in a study of blood T cells in healthy people across ages. Using a J-beta primer mix together with a sample-barcoded 5' primer, a second PCR was run for roughly 6 to 12 cycles. TCRdb ran MiXCR on the 5' RACE reads and lists one entry per CDR3 protein. The table records about 1.6 million distinct CDR3 sequences, 34% of them present only once. Sequenced material: blood. The receptor source for this set is a woman in her 30s in good health.

This clonotype was observed a handful of times. This chain uses TRBV7-8 with TRBJ2-3, with D unclear. Germline V lookup: CDR1 SGHVS, CDR2 FQNEAQ. The CDR3 spans 16 residues. V lost 6 bases and J 2 bases, leaving 18 bases between the germline ends. The CDR3 nucleotides read TGTGCCAGCAGTTCCCCGGGCGGCGCGCCCACAGATACGCAGTATTTT. This codes for CASSSPGGAPTDTQYF.

This clonotype was recorded a few times. The chain has TRBV2 and TRBJ2-1; TRBD2 is a possible D gene (5 bases). Germline-derived CDR1 and CDR2 are SNHLY and FYNNEI. Trimming took off 11 bases at V and 0 bases at J, with 14 bases between the two ends. The CDR3 covers 14 residues. CDR3 in DNA: TGTGCCTCCAATAGCGACCGCTCCTACAATGAGCAGTTCTTC. Translated, it gives CASNSDRSYNEQFF.

This chain connects TRBV7-6 to TRBJ2-1, with TRBD2 matching over 7 bases. Germline V gives CDR1 SGHVS, CDR2 FNYEAQ. The CDR3 is 16 amino acids. V trimming: 2 bases; J trimming: 8 bases; junction bases outside the gene matches: 12. DNA for the CDR3: TGTGCCAGCAGCTTACTAGCGGTTGAGGGAGACGATGAGCAGTTCTTC. Its protein product is CASSLLAVEGDDEQFF.

This clonotype occurred a few times. V gene TRBV29-1 combines with J gene TRBJ1-1; tentatively, D is TRBD1 (6 bases). The CDR3 is 11 amino acids. Trimming removed 5 bases at V and 12 bases at J, with 16 bases between. Germline V gene lookup returns CDR1 SQVTM and CDR2 ANQGSEA. The CDR3 region has the DNA TGCAGCGTTCCTGTTGGGGGGCTCACTTTCTTT. Encoded protein: CSVPVGGLTFF.

The genes are TRBV6-5 and TRBJ2-1, with no clear D. The CDR3 consists of 15 residues. CDR1 and CDR2 from the germline V gene are MNHEY and SVGAGI. V lost 2 bases and J 10 bases, leaving 18 bases between the germline ends. The CDR3 DNA follows: TGTGCCAGCAGTTACACTCCGGCTACATCTTGGGAGCAGTTCTTC. The encoded protein is CASSYTPATSWEQFF.

The chain recombines TRBV2 with TRBJ1-1; D ambiguous. The V and J ends lost 6 bases and 0 bases respectively, with 11 bases between them. Germline V lookup: CDR1 SNHLY, CDR2 FYNNEI. This CDR3 has 14 residues. CDR3 region: CASRDGLMNTEAFF. CDR3 coding DNA: TGTGCCAGCAGGGACGGACTCATGAACACTGAAGCTTTCTTT.

V usage is TRBV4-3 and J usage is TRBJ2-5; D perhaps matches TRBD2 (6 bases). The DNA matches TRBJ2-7 better at its end, which makes the J call doubtful. The germline V gene has CDR1 LGHNA and CDR2 YSLEER. The CDR3 totals 17 residues. CDR3 region: CASSQDPRGTPSYEQYF. The CDR3 DNA is TGCGCCAGCAGCCAAGATCCTCGGGGGACCCCTTCCTACGAGCAGTACTTC.

This chain joins TRBV7-3 and TRBJ2-3; no firm D call. Germline V gene lookup returns CDR1 SGHTA and CDR2 FQGTGA. This CDR3 is 15 amino acids long. The V gene lost 2 bases and the J gene lost 3 bases, with 12 bases spanning the gap. As DNA, the CDR3 is TGTGCCAGCAGCTTATACGGCTACTTAACAGATACGCAGTATTTT. Its protein product is CASSLYGYLTDTQYF.

This clonotype was found many times. This chain joins TRBV7-9 and TRBJ1-5; perhaps TRBD1 as D (5 bases). This CDR3 is built from 13 residues. From germline, CDR1 is SEHNR and CDR2 FQNEAQ (reference sequence). V was cut by 3 bases and J by 7 bases, with 10 bases left in between. This CDR3 reads CASSLGGAQPQHF. The DNA of the CDR3 is TGTGCCAGCAGCTTGGGCGGGGCCCAGCCCCAGCATTTT.

The genes are TRBV5-5 and TRBJ2-7; 7 bases line up with TRBD1. The germline V gene encodes CDR1 SGHKS and CDR2 YYEKEE (reference sequence). This CDR3 has 15 amino acids. V was pared by 4 bases and J by 3 bases, with 10 bases of the junction left unmatched. The CDR3 protein is CASSPTGDGLYEQYF. CDR3 bases: TGTGCCAGCAGCCCTACAGGGGATGGACTCTACGAGCAGTACTTC. The complete variable domain, with remaining parts taken from reference TRBV5-5 and TRBJ2-7, reads DAGVTQSPTHLIKTRGQQVTLRCSPISGHKSVSWYQQVLGQGPQFIFQYYEKEERGRGNFPDRFSARQFPNYSSELNVNALLLGDSALYLCASSPTGDGLYEQYFGPGTRLTVT.

The table lists this clonotype with a few counts. V gene TRBV5-1 combines with J gene TRBJ2-1; no reliable D call. Per germline, CDR1 SGHRS and CDR2 YFSETQ. The CDR3 loop spans 14 amino acids. V lost 5 bases to trimming and J lost 0 bases, with 9 bases between them. The CDR3 DNA sequence: TGCGCCAGCAGGGAGTCGAGCTCCTACAATGAGCAGTTCTTC. The encoded protein is CASRESSSYNEQFF.

The sample holds a few counts of this clonotype. V usage is TRBV6-5 and J usage is TRBJ2-7; no clear D. The V and J ends lost 2 bases and 3 bases respectively, with 8 bases between them. The CDR3 spans 13 residues. The germline CDR1 and CDR2 sequences are MNHEY and SVGAGI. In nucleotides, the CDR3 is TGTGCCAGCAGTTACAAGGACCTCTACGAGCAGTACTTC. It encodes CASSYKDLYEQYF.